Listed below are T cell receptor beta chains from one sample, sequenced in a study of cytomegalovirus exposure and HLA in healthy donors. Measured with immunoSEQ multiplex PCR; TCRdb has only the in-frame clones, and not every one. The data contain some 120,000 clones, around 81% of them singletons. The sample consisted of PBMCs. These receptors all stem from a woman between 35 and 50 years old in good health and CMV-seronegative. Both conserved end residues are part of each CDR3. A D gene is named only where the DNA matches it firmly. Clone size appears in some rows only: once, few, many, or a class for an expanded clone.

d_gene,abundance,len,j_gene,v_gene,CDR3nt,CDR3aa
.,.,13,TRBJ1-1,TRBV28,TGTGCCAGCAGTTTGGCCGGGGGACTGGGGGCTTTCTTT,CASSLAGGLGAFF
TRBD1,.,15,TRBJ2-7,TRBV5-4,TGTGCCAGCAGCCCACGACAGGGAATGTTCTACGAGCAGTACTTC,CASSPRQGMFYEQYF
.,.,16,TRBJ2-7,TRBV6-6,TGTGCCAGCAGTTACCCGGGGAGCGCCAGCTCCTACGAGCAGTACTTC,CASSYPGSASSYEQYF
.,.,19,TRBJ2-3,TRBV5-1,TGCGCCAGCAGCCGCGTTCCCCCTCTGGTAGCCCCTAGCACAGATACGCAGTATTTT,CASSRVPPLVAPSTDTQYF
TRBD2,.,19,TRBJ2-3,TRBV30,TGTGCCTGGAGTGTACTTCGGACTAGCGGGGGGGCGTCGACAGATACGCAGTATTTT,CAWSVLRTSGGASTDTQYF
.,.,13,TRBJ2-5,TRBV4-1,TGCGCCAGCAGCCGAGAGGACAGTTTAGAAAAGTACTTC,CASSREDSLEKYF
TRBD1,.,14,TRBJ2-3,TRBV9,TGTGCCAGCAGACCGACAGGGGGCACAGATACGCAGTATTTT,CASRPTGGTDTQYF
TRBD1,.,17,TRBJ2-5,TRBV5-1,TGCGCCAGCGGCTCGGGACAGGGGTTCCATAGTGGGGAGACCCAGTACTTC,CASGSGQGFHSGETQYF
TRBD1,.,15,TRBJ1-3,TRBV5-8,TGTGCCAGCAGCTTTGCAGGGGGCTCTGGAAACACCATATATTTT,CASSFAGGSGNTIYF
.,.,12,TRBJ2-2,TRBV1,TGCATGGGGACTCCGAATACCGGGGAGCTGTTTTTT,CMGTPNTGELFF
TRBD2,.,15,TRBJ2-1,TRBV7-2,TGTGCCAGCAGAAAAGACCTGAGCGGGAGCGTTGAACAGTTCTTC,CASRKDLSGSVEQFF
.,.,15,TRBJ1-2,TRBV5-1,TGCGCCAGCAGTTCCGACAGGCACGGGGACTATGGCTACACCTTC,CASSSDRHGDYGYTF
TRBD1,.,15,TRBJ1-2,TRBV5-6,TGTGCCAGCAGGGCGAGGGGGCAATCTAACTATGGCTACACCTTC,CASRARGQSNYGYTF
.,.,14,TRBJ1-1,TRBV7-2,TGTGCCAGCAGGCACAAGGGGGTGGGCACTGAAGCTTTCTTT,CASRHKGVGTEAFF
TRBD1,.,14,TRBJ1-2,TRBV7-9,TGTGCCAGCAGCTTAACGGACAGGGTTGGAGGCTACACCTTC,CASSLTDRVGGYTF
TRBD2,.,14,TRBJ2-7,TRBV28,TGTGCCAGCAGTTTAGCCCTAGCGGGTAACGAGCAGTACTTC,CASSLALAGNEQYF
.,few,15,TRBJ1-4,TRBV5-6,TGTGCCAGCAGCTTGGCCCTAGGAGTACATGAAAAACTGTTTTTT,CASSLALGVHEKLFF
.,.,13,TRBJ2-7,TRBV28,TGTGCCAGCAGTCGAGAGAGCTCCTACGAGCAGTACTTC,CASSRESSYEQYF
TRBD1,.,16,TRBJ2-3,TRBV10-3,TGTGCCATCAGTGGGGTCGGGGACAGGGGCACAGATACGCAGTATTTT,CAISGVGDRGTDTQYF
.,.,15,TRBJ1-2,TRBV6-1,TGTGCCAGCAGTACCGAGACAGCTAAATCCTATGGCTACACCTTC,CASSTETAKSYGYTF
.,.,15,TRBJ1-4,TRBV18,TGTGCCAGCTCACCGACCGGGGCAACTAATGAAAAACTGTTTTTT,CASSPTGATNEKLFF
TRBD1,.,15,TRBJ2-3,TRBV6-1,TGTGCCAGCAGTGACAGGGGGTCGGTCACAGATACGCAGTATTTT,CASSDRGSVTDTQYF
TRBD2,few,15,TRBJ2-1,TRBV4-1,TGCGCCAGCAGCCCTGGGACTAGCGGGAGGAGTGAGCAGTTCTTC,CASSPGTSGRSEQFF
.,.,13,TRBJ2-2,TRBV11-2,TGTGCCAGCAGCTTTAGGGGCACCGGGGAGCTGTTTTTT,CASSFRGTGELFF
TRBD2,.,15,TRBJ2-3,TRBV9,TGTGCCAGCAGCCTAGACGGGGGGAGGGGAGATACGCAGTATTTT,CASSLDGGRGDTQYF
TRBD1,.,12,TRBJ1-1,TRBV5-6,TGTGCCAGCAGCTTGGGGACAGGGGGAGCTTTCTTT,CASSLGTGGAFF
.,.,14,TRBJ2-1,TRBV19,TGTGCCAGTAGTATAGCCCCCTCACTCGCTGAGCAGTTCTTC,CASSIAPSLAEQFF
.,once,15,TRBJ1-2,TRBV30,TGTGCCTGGAGTCCCCGGGAAGGACTTAGCTATGGCTACACCTTC,CAWSPREGLSYGYTF